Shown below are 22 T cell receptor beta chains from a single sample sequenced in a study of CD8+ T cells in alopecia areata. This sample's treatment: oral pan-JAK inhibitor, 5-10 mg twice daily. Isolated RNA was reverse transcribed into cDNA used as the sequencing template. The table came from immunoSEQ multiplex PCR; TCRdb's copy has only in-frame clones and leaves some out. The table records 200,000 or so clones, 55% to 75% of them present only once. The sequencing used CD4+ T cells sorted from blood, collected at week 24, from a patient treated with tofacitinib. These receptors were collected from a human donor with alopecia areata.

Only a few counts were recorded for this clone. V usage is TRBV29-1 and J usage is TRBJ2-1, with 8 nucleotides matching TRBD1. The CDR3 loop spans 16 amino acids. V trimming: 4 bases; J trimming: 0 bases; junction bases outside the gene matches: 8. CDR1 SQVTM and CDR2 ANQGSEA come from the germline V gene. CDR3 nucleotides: TGCAGCGTTGCGACTGGACAGGGCGGCTCCTACAATGAGCAGTTCTTC. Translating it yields CSVATGQGGSYNEQFF.

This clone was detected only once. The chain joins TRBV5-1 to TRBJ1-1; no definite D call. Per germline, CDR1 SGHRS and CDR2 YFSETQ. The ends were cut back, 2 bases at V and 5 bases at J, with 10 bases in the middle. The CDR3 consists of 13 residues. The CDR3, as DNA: TGCGCCAGCAGCTTATGGAGCTCGACTGAAGCTTTCTTT. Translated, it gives CASSLWSSTEAFF.

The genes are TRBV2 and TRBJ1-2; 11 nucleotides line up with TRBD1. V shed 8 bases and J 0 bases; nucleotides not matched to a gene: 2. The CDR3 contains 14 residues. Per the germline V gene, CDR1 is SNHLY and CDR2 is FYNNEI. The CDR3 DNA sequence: TGTGCCAGCGGGGGACAGGGGGCTAACTATGGCTACACCTTC. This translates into CASGGQGANYGYTF.

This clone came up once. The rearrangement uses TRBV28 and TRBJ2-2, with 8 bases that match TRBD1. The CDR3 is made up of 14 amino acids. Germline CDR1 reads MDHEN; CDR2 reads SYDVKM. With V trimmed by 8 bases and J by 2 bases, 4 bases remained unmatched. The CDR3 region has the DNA TGTGCCAGCCTCGACAGGGGTAACACCGGGGAGCTGTTTTTT. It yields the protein CASLDRGNTGELFF.

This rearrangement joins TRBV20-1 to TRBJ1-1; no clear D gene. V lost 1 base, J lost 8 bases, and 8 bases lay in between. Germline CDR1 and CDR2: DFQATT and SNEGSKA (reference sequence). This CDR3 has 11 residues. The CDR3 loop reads CSARVDWEAFF. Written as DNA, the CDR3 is TGCAGTGCTAGAGTGGACTGGGAAGCTTTCTTT.

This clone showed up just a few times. CDR3 loop: CASSQWTVNSPLHF. The CDR3, as DNA: TGCGCCAGCAGCCAGTGGACGGTAAATTCACCCCTCCACTTT. The chain has TRBV4-3 and TRBJ1-6, with D uncertain. The CDR3 has 14 amino acids. Germline assignment: CDR1 LGHNA and CDR2 YSLEER. V lost 3 bases to trimming and J lost 7 bases, with 10 bases between them.

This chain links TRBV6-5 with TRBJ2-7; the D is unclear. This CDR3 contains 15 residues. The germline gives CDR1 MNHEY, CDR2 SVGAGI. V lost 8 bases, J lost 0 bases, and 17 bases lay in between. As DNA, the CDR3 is TGTGCCAGCGGTAAGAGGACGACGAGCTCCTACGAGCAGTACTTC. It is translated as CASGKRTTSSYEQYF.

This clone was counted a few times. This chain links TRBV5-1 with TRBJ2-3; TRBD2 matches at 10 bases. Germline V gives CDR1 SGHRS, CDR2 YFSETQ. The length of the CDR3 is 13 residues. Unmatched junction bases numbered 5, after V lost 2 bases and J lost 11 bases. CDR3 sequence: CASSFSGGQGQYF. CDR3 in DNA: TGCGCCAGCAGCTTTAGCGGGGGGCAAGGGCAGTATTTT. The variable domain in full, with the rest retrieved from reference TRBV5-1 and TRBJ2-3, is KAGVTQTPRYLIKTRGQQVTLSCSPISGHRSVSWYQQTPGQGLQFLFEYFSETQRNKGNFPGRFSGRQFSNSRSEMNVSTLELGDSALYLCASSFSGGQGQYFGPGTRLTVL.

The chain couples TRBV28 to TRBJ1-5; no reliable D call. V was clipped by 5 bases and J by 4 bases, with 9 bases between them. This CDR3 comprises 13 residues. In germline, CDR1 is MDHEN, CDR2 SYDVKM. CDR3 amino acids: CASSVDGNQPQHF. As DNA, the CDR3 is TGTGCCAGCAGTGTTGACGGTAATCAGCCCCAGCATTTT.

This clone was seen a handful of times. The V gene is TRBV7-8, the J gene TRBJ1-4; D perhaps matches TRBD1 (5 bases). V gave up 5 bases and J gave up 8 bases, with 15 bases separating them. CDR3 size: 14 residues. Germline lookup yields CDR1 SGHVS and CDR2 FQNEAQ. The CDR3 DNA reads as TGTGCCAGCAGCCCGCAGGGCATAGCCGAAAAACTGTTTTTT. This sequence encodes CASSPQGIAEKLFF. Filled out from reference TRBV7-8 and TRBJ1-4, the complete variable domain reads GAGVSQSPRYKVAKRGQDVALRCDPISGHVSLFWYQQALGQGPEFLTYFQNEAQLDKSGLPSDRFFAERPEGSVSTLKIQRTQQEDSAVYLCASSPQGIAEKLFFGSGTQLSVL.

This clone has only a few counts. CDR3 residues: CATRGGNIQYF. In nucleotides, the CDR3 is TGTGCCACCAGAGGGGGGAACATTCAGTACTTC. The J gene is TRBJ2-4, the V gene TRBV15, with D perhaps assigned TRBD1 or TRBD2 (6 bases each). The V end was cut by 6 bases, the J end by 7 bases, with 7 bases between. Looked up from germline, CDR1 is LNHNV and CDR2 is YYDKDF (reference sequence). This CDR3 region has 11 residues. Full variable domain (rest looked up from reference TRBV15 and TRBJ2-4): DAMVIQNPRYQVTQFGKPVTLSCSQTLNHNVMYWYQQKSSQAPKLLFHYYDKDFNNEADTPDNFQSRRPNTSFCFLDIRSPGLGDTAMYLCATRGGNIQYFGAGTRLSVL.

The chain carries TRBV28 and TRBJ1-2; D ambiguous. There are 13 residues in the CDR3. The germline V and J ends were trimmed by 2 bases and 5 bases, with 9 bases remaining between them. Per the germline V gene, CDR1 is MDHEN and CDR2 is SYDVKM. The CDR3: CASSLPAEYGYTF. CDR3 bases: TGTGCCAGCAGTTTACCGGCGGAATATGGCTACACCTTC.

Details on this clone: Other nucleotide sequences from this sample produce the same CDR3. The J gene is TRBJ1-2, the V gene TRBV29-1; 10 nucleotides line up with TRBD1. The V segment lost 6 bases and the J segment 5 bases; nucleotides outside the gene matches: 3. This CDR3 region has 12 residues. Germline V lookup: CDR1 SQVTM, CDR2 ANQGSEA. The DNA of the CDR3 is TGCAGCGTCGTGGACAGGGGGTATGGCTACACCTTC. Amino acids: CSVVDRGYGYTF.

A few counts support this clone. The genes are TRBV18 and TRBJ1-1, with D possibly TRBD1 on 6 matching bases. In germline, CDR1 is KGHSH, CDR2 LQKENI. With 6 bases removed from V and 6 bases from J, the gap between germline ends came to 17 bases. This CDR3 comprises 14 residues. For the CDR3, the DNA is TGTGCCAGCTCCCCGGGGGCCTCGGTCCCTGAAGCTTTCTTT. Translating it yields CASSPGASVPEAFF.

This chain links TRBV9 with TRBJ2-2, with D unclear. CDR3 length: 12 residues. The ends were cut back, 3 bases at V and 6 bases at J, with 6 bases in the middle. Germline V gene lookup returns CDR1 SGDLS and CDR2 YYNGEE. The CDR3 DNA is TGTGCCAGCAGCGCCCTCTCCGGGGAGCTGTTTTTT. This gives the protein CASSALSGELFF.

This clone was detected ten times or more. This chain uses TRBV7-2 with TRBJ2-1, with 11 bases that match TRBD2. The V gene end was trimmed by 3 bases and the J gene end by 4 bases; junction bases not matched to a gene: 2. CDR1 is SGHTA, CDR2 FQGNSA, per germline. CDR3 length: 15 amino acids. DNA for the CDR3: TGTGCCAGCAGCTTTAGCGGGGGGGCATACAATGAGCAGTTCTTC. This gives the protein CASSFSGGAYNEQFF.

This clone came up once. The CDR3 loop reads CSVEVGAEAFF. CDR3 DNA sequence: TGCAGCGTTGAGGTGGGGGCTGAAGCTTTCTTT. The rearrangement joins TRBV29-1 to TRBJ1-1; possible D gene TRBD1, 5 bases. Trimming cost V 3 bases and J 6 bases, with 8 bases left between them. CDR3 size: 11 residues. CDR1 and CDR2 (germline): SQVTM, ANQGSEA. Full variable domain (rest looked up from reference TRBV29-1 and TRBJ1-1): SAVISQKPSRDICQRGTSLTIQCQVDSQVTMMFWYRQQPGQSLTLIATANQGSEATYESGFVIDKFPISRPNLTFSTLTVSNMSPEDSSIYLCSVEVGAEAFFGQGTRLTVV.

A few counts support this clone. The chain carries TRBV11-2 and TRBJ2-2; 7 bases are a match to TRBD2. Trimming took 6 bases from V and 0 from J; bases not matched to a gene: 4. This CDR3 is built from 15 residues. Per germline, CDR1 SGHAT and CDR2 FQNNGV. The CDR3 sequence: CASRPGLPNTGELFF. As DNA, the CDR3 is TGTGCCAGCAGGCCGGGACTACCGAACACCGGGGAGCTGTTTTTT.

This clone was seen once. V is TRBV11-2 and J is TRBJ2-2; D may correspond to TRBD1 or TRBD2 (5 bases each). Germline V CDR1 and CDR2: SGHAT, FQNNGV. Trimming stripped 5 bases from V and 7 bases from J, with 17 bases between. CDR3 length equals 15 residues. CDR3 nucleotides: TGTGCCAGCAGCCGAAGCACGGGGCGCGGCGGGGAGCTGTTTTTT. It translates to CASSRSTGRGGELFF.

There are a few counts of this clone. CDR3 nucleotide sequence: TGTGCCAGCAGTAACCAGGGGACCGAGCAGTACTTC. Its protein is CASSNQGTEQYF. The chain combines TRBV27 with TRBJ2-7, with a possible D match to TRBD1 (6 bases). The V gene's germline CDR1 is MNHEY and CDR2 SMNVEV (reference sequence). V was pared by 5 bases and J by 6 bases, with 11 bases between. CDR3 length: 12 amino acids.

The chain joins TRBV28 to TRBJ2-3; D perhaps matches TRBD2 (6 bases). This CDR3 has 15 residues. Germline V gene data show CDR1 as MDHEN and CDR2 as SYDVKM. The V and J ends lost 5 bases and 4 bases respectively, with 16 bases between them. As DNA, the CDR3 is TGTGCCAGCAGTCCTAACGGCCCGGGGGCAGATACGCAGTATTTT. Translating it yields CASSPNGPGADTQYF.

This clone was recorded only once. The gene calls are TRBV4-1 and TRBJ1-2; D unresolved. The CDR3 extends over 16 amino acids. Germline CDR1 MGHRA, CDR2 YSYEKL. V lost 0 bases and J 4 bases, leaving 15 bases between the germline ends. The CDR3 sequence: CASSQEARAAVYGYTF. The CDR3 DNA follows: TGCGCCAGCAGCCAAGAGGCCCGGGCCGCAGTCTATGGCTACACCTTC.